This record covers a single TCR beta chain. Its antigen is unknown. Doses given second, at about 4 or about 12 weeks, were pooled. Trimming shortened V by 5 bases and J by 6 bases, and 13 bases separated the two germline ends. Germline values: CDR1 MNHEY, CDR2 SVGEGT. The CDR3 loop spans 13 amino acids. This specimen belongs to a study of T cell responses to AZD1222 COVID-19 vaccine. Study-level points and caveats: Mostly white British, mostly female donors; authors suggested clonal diversity may be underestimated. Spike-specific TCR breadth and depth both grew after two AZD1222 doses.

The data were produced by immunoSEQ multiplex PCR, yet TCRdb's version contains in-frame clones alone and is incomplete. The data show about 110,000 clones, roughly 85% seen once. The sample was peripheral blood, taken 28 days after the second AZD1222 dose. The source is an adult who received the AZD1222 COVID-19 vaccine. This sequence joins TRBV6-2 or TRBV6-3 and TRBJ1-2; D gene uncertain. CDR3 sequence (DNA): TGTGCCAGCAGTGGCAGCTCGGGTGATGGCTACACCTTC. Protein: CASSGSSGDGYTF.